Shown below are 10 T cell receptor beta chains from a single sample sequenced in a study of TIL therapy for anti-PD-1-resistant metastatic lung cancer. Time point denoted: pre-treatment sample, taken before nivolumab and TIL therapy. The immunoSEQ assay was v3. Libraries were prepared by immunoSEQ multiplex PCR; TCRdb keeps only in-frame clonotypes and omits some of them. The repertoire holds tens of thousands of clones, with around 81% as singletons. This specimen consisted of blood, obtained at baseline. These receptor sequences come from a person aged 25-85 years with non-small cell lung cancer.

CDR3 DNA sequence: TGTGCCAGCAGCCCGGCCTCCGGGCAGTTCTTC. Translating it yields CASSPASGQFF. The chain links TRBV28 to TRBJ2-1; no clear D gene. Germline lookup yields CDR1 MDHEN and CDR2 SYDVKM. The V and J ends lost 6 bases and 12 bases respectively, with 12 bases between them. This CDR3 region has 11 residues.

Written as DNA, the CDR3 is TGTGCCAGCAGCGGAGGGGGGTCTGGGGCCAACGTCCTGACTTTC. This encodes CASSGGGSGANVLTF. The rearrangement links TRBV5-4 to TRBJ2-6; perhaps D is TRBD1 or TRBD2 (6 bases each). The V gene lost 4 bases and the J gene lost 1 base, with 9 bases spanning the gap. The CDR3 totals 15 residues. Germline V gene lookup returns CDR1 SGHNT and CDR2 YYREEE (reference sequence). Full variable domain (rest looked up from reference TRBV5-4 and TRBJ2-6): ETGVTQSPTHLIKTRGQQVTLRCSSQSGHNTVSWYQQALGQGPQFIFQYYREEENGRGNFPPRFSGLQFPNYSSELNVNALELDDSALYLCASSGGGSGANVLTFGAGSRLTVL.

CDR3 bases: TGTGCCATCAGCAAGGGACAGGGGATAGACAATGAGCAGTTCTTC. As protein: CAISKGQGIDNEQFF. This chain joins TRBV10-3 and TRBJ2-1; 10 nucleotides agree with TRBD1. This CDR3 spans 15 amino acids. The germline CDR1 and CDR2 sequences are ENHRY and SYGVKD. V shed 6 bases, J shed 5 bases, and the junction held 7 bases outside the gene matches.

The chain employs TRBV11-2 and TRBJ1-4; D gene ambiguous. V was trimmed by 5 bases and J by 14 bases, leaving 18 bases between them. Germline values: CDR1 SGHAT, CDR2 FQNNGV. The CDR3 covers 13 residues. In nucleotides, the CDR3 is TGTGCCAGCAGCCCTGAGGCCTCTTTCGGGCTGTTTTTT. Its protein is CASSPEASFGLFF.

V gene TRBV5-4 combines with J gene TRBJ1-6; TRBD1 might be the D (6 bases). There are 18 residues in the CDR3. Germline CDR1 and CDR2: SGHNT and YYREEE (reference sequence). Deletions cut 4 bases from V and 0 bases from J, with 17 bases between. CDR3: CASSRGGPGSSYNSPLHF. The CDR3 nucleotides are TGTGCCAGCAGCCGGGGGGGGCCAGGGAGCTCCTATAATTCACCCCTCCACTTT.

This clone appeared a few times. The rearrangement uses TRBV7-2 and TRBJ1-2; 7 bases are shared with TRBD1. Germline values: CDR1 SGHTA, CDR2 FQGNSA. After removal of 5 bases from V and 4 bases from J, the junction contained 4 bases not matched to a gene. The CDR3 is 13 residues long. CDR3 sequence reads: CASSVTGSYGYTF. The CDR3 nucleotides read TGTGCCAGCAGCGTGACAGGGAGCTATGGCTACACCTTC.

The CDR3 loop reads CASSPLGPARPPYEQYF. For the CDR3, the DNA is TGCGCCAGCAGCCCGCTCGGGCCGGCGAGGCCGCCCTACGAGCAGTACTTC. The chain recombines TRBV5-1 with TRBJ2-7; no clear D gene. The CDR3 contains 17 residues. Germline loops: CDR1 SGHRS, CDR2 YFSETQ. Trimming shortened V by 4 bases and J by 2 bases, and 22 bases separated the two germline ends.

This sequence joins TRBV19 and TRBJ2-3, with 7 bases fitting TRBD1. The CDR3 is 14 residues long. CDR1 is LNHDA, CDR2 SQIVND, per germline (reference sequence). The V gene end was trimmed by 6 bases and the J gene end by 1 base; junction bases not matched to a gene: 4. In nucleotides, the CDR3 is TGTGCCAGTAGAGGGGACAGCCGCACAGATACGCAGTATTTT. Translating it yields CASRGDSRTDTQYF.

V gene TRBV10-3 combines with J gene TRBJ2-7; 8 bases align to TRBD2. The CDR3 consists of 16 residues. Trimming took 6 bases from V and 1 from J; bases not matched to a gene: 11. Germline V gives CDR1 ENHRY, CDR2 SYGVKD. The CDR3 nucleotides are TGTGCCATCAGCGAGACCGGGGCTAGCGGGTCCTACGAGCAGTACTTC. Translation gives CAISETGASGSYEQYF.

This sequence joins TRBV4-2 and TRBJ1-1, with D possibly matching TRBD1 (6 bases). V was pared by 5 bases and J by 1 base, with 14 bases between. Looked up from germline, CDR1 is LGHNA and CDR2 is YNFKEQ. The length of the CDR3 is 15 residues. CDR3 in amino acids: CASSLEQGRNTEAFF. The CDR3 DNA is TGTGCCAGCAGCTTGGAGCAGGGGAGGAACACTGAAGCTTTCTTT.